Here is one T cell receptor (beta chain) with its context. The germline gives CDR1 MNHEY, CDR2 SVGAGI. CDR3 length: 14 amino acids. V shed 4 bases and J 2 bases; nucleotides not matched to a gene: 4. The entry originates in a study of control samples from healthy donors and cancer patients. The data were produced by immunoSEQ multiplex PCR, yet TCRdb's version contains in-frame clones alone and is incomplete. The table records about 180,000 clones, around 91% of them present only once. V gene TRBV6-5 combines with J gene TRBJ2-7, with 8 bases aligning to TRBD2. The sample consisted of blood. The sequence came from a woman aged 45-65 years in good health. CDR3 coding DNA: TGTGCCAGCAGTTCCCGGGGGGGGGCCTACGAGCAGTACTTC. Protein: CASSSRGGAYEQYF.